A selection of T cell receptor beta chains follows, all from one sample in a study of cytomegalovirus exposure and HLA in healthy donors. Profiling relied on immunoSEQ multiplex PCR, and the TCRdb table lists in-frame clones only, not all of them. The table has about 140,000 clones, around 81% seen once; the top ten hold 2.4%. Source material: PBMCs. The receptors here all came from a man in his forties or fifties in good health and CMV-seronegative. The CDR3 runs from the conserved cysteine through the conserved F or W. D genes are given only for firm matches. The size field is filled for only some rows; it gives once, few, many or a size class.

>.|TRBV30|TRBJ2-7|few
CAWSDGGGLYEQYF
TGTGCCTGGAGTGATGGGGGGGGGCTCTACGAGCAGTACTTC
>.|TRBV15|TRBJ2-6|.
CATSSLTLRDSRSGANVLTF
TGTGCCACCAGCAGCCTGACCCTCAGGGATTCCCGCTCTGGGGCCAACGTCCTGACTTTC
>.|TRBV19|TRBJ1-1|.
CASSISRLGTEAFF
TGTGCCAGTAGTATTTCCCGACTGGGCACTGAAGCTTTCTTT
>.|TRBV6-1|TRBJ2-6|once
CASIRSGANVLTF
TGTGCCAGCATCAGGTCTGGGGCCAACGTCCTGACTTTC
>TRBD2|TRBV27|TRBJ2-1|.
CASSGHLRGSGPYNEQFF
TGTGCCAGCAGTGGCCACCTGCGGGGGAGCGGACCCTACAATGAGCAGTTCTTC
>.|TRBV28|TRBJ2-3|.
CASSFRRDADTQYF
TGTGCCAGCAGTTTCAGGAGGGACGCAGATACGCAGTATTTT
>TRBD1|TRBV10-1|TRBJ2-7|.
CASSEFDRGFHEQYF
TGCGCCAGCAGTGAGTTTGACAGGGGTTTCCACGAGCAGTACTTC
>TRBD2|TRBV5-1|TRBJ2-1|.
CASSFNSGRSLNEQFF
TGCGCCAGCAGCTTTAATAGCGGGAGGAGCTTAAATGAGCAGTTCTTC
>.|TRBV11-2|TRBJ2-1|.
CASSLVPDTDEQFF
TGTGCCAGCAGCTTAGTTCCGGACACCGATGAGCAGTTCTTC
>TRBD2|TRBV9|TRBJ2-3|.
CASSVSGGDSLADTQYF
TGTGCCAGCAGCGTTAGCGGGGGGGATTCATTGGCAGATACGCAGTATTTT
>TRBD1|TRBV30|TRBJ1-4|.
CAWARDRNNEKLFF
TGTGCCTGGGCCCGGGACAGAAATAATGAAAAACTGTTTTTT
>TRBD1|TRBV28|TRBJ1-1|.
CASSRTGENLSNTEAFF
TGTGCCAGCAGTCGGACAGGGGAGAATTTATCGAACACTGAAGCTTTCTTT
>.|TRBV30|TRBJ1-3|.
CAWSFRGRTSGNTIYF
TGTGCCTGGAGTTTTCGTGGCAGGACATCTGGAAACACCATATATTTT
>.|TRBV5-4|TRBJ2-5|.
CASSAGHPVGETQYF
TGTGCCAGCAGCGCAGGACACCCCGTGGGAGAGACCCAGTACTTC
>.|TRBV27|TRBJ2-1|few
CASSSRSYNEQFF
TGTGCCAGCAGTAGCAGGTCCTACAATGAGCAGTTCTTC
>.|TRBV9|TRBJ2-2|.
CASSVDEGVTGELFF
TGTGCCAGCAGCGTAGATGAGGGGGTCACCGGGGAGCTGTTTTTT
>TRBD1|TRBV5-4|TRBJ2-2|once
CASSPGPTGTGELFF
TGTGCCAGCAGCCCCGGACCGACAGGGACCGGGGAGCTGTTTTTT
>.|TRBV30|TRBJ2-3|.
CAWRLTITDTQYF
TGTGCCTGGAGACTAACGATCACAGATACGCAGTATTTT
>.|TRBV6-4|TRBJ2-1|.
CASWYRSPGNEQFF
TGTGCCAGCTGGTACCGATCTCCGGGGAATGAGCAGTTCTTC
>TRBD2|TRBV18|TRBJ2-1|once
CASSQGLAGRGEQFF
TGTGCCAGCTCTCAGGGACTAGCGGGAAGGGGCGAGCAGTTCTTC
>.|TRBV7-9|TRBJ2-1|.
CASSLQGGGNNEQFF
TGTGCCAGCAGCTTACAGGGGGGTGGAAACAATGAGCAGTTCTTC
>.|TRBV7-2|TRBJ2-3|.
CASSYQILAGPGRDTQYF
TGTGCCAGCAGCTACCAGATACTTGCGGGCCCCGGACGGGATACGCAGTATTTT
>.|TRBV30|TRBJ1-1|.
CAWSVGGTEAFF
TGTGCCTGGAGTGTAGGGGGAACTGAAGCTTTCTTT
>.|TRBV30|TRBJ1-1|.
CAWNRAGARSEAFF
TGTGCCTGGAATCGGGCGGGGGCGCGGTCAGAAGCTTTCTTT
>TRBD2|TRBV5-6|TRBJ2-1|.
CASSSGLAVYNEQFF
TGTGCCAGCAGCTCCGGACTAGCGGTTTACAATGAGCAGTTCTTC
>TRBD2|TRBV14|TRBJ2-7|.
CASSPSGTSGIQYF
TGTGCCAGCAGCCCATCCGGGACTAGCGGGATTCAGTACTTC
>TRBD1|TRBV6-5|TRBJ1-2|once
CASSQWTGNYGYTF
TGTGCCAGCAGTCAATGGACAGGGAACTATGGCTACACCTTC
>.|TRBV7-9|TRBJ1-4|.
CASSAPPTGTNEKLFF
TGTGCCAGCAGCGCACCGCCGACAGGAACTAATGAAAAACTGTTTTTT
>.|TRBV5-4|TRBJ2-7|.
CASSFRDHRYEQYF
TGTGCCAGCAGCTTCCGGGATCATCGCTACGAGCAGTACTTC
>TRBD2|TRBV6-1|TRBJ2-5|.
CASSEVGVRLAGAEETQYF
TGTGCCAGCAGTGAAGTGGGGGTGAGGCTAGCGGGGGCAGAAGAGACCCAGTACTTC
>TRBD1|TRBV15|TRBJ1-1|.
CATSGRDRLPEAFF
TGTGCCACCAGCGGCCGGGACAGGTTACCTGAAGCTTTCTTT
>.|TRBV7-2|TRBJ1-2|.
CASSPDRNYGYTF
TGTGCCAGCAGCCCGGACAGAAACTATGGCTACACCTTC
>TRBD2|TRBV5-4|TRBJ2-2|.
CASSLKRGLAGGNTGELFF
TGTGCCAGCAGCTTGAAACGGGGACTAGCGGGAGGGAACACCGGGGAGCTGTTTTTT
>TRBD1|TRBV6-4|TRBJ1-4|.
CASSKTGTDTTNEKLFF
TGTGCCAGCAGTAAGACCGGGACAGACACAACTAATGAAAAACTGTTTTTT
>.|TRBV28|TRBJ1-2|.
CASSYSTGGYTF
TGTGCCAGCAGTTATAGTACCGGTGGCTACACCTTC
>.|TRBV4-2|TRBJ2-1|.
CASSQDNTPEAGIEQFF
TGTGCCAGCAGCCAAGACAACACCCCAGAGGCTGGAATAGAGCAGTTCTTC
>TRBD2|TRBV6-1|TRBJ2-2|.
CASSEISQRGGPGELFF
TGTGCCAGCAGTGAGATATCGCAGCGGGGGGGCCCCGGGGAGCTGTTTTTT
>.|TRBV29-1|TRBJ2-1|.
CSVLRRNGYNEQFF
TGCAGCGTTCTCCGGAGGAATGGGTACAATGAGCAGTTCTTC
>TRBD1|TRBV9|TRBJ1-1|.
CASSLGTGNTEAFF
TGTGCCAGCAGCCTCGGGACAGGGAACACTGAAGCTTTCTTT
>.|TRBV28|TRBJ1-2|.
CAIDTGFYGYTF
TGTGCCATCGATACAGGATTCTATGGCTACACCTTC
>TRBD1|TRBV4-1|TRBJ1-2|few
CASSQETRGQGGRDYGYTF
TGCGCCAGCAGCCAAGAAACGCGGGGACAGGGAGGTAGAGACTATGGCTACACCTTC
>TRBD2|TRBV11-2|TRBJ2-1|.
CASSWGTSGTNEQFF
TGTGCCAGCAGCTGGGGGACTAGCGGGACCAATGAGCAGTTCTTC
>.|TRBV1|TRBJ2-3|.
CTSSQRLAFKYF
TGCACCAGCAGCCAACGACTAGCTTTCAAGTATTTT
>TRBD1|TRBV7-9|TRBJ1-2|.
CASSLDRGVLSGYGYTF
TGTGCCAGCAGCTTGGACAGGGGGGTCCTTTCGGGCTATGGCTACACCTTC
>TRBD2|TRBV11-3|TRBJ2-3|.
CASSLGRREASTDTQYF
TGTGCCAGCAGCCTCGGACGGCGGGAGGCTAGCACAGATACGCAGTATTTT
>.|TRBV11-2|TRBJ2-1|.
CASSLNGVSYNEQFF
TGTGCCAGCAGCTTAAATGGAGTATCCTACAATGAGCAGTTCTTC
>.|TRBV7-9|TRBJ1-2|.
CASSLAGANYGYTF
TGTGCCAGCAGCTTAGCGGGAGCTAACTATGGCTACACCTTC
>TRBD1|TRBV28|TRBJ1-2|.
CASSFSAGQGFYGYTF
TGTGCCAGCAGTTTTAGTGCGGGACAGGGGTTCTATGGCTACACCTTC
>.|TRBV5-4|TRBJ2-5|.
CASSLFRGGETQYF
TGTGCCAGCAGCCTATTTAGGGGGGGGGAGACCCAGTACTTC
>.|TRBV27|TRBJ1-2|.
CASYGGMGYTF
TGTGCCAGCTATGGGGGGATGGGCTACACCTTC